This T cell receptor (beta chain) originates from a study of human T cells and chemical hapten exposure. In the study overall: There were weekly diphenylcyclopropenone doses to the scalp for patients throughout the approximately 25-week study. Study-level points and caveats: The number of TCRs above 1 in 1000 frequency did not change after DPC sensitization.

On this clonotype itself: Antigen specificity is unknown.

TCRdb re-derived calls from the RACE reads in MiXCR, one entry per CDR3 protein. The sample carries 100,000 or so distinct CDR3 sequences, less than 45% recorded once. The sample's time point: patch test 3, about 24 weeks after DPC sensitization. Treatment defined: therapeutic diphenylcyclopropenone sensitization with weekly scalp DPC. Germline V gene lookup returns CDR1 MNHEY and CDR2 SVGEGT. The CDR3 totals 15 residues. J gave up 5 bases and V 6 bases, and 5 bases lay outside the gene matches. The sequences come from whole blood, collected in connection with sensitization to the hapten diphenylcyclopropenone (DPC). This rearrangement joins TRBV6-2 or TRBV6-3 to TRBJ1-5; TRBD1 matches 12 bases. This TCR came from a man aged 35 to 55 with alopecia areata. Some clones in this sample may be carry-over from other donors' samples. The CDR3 loop is CASRAGTGGYQPQHF. The CDR3 DNA sequence: TGTGCCAGCAGAGCCGGGACAGGGGGCTATCAGCCCCAGCATTTT.